These 10 T cell receptor beta chains came from one sample sequenced in a study of T cell responses to AZD1222 COVID-19 vaccine (dated by TCRdb to the early 2020s). Libraries were made using the immunoSEQ multiplex PCR assay. TCRdb mirrors the immuneACCESS table, restricted to in-frame sequences. Some clones are absent from its copies; in checked studies, under half trace to an unresolved V gene, and the reason for the others is unknown. The sample includes 120,000 to 150,000 clones, with more than 85% observed a single time. Together, the top ten hold around 5.1% of the sample. The sample's time point label, in plain terms: baseline before first vaccination. The sample in question was peripheral blood, obtained on day 0 of AZD1222 vaccination. Receptors originate from an adult in good health.

This chain connects TRBV5-5 to TRBJ2-7; D is unclear. V dropped 1 base and J dropped 1 base, with 6 bases sitting between them. In germline, CDR1 is SGHKS, CDR2 YYEKEE (reference sequence). The length of the CDR3 is 13 residues. CDR3 sequence: CASSLTPSYEQYF. The CDR3 region has the DNA TGTGCCAGCAGCTTGACCCCTTCCTACGAGCAGTACTTC.

The V gene is TRBV27, the J gene TRBJ1-6; 7 bases fit TRBD1. This CDR3 contains 17 residues. Germline assignment: CDR1 MNHEY and CDR2 SMNVEV (reference sequence). V was pared by 2 bases and J by 9 bases, with 13 bases of the junction left unmatched. The CDR3 spells CASSLDSPGGVGSPLHF. The CDR3 DNA reads TGTGCCAGCAGTTTAGATTCTCCAGGGGGTGTAGGTTCACCCCTCCACTTT.

The chain carries TRBV7-2 and TRBJ1-1; no clear D gene. Trimming stripped 4 bases from V and 5 bases from J, with 17 bases between. The CDR3 totals 15 residues. The germline gives CDR1 SGHTA, CDR2 FQGNSA. This chain's CDR3 is CASSSMAGVGTEAFF. As DNA, the CDR3 is TGTGCCAGCAGCTCCATGGCCGGGGTAGGGACTGAAGCTTTCTTT.

This chain connects TRBV9 to TRBJ1-1; maybe TRBD1 (5 bases). With 4 bases removed from V and 2 bases from J, the gap between germline ends came to 12 bases. The CDR3 length is 14 residues. The germline gives CDR1 SGDLS, CDR2 YYNGEE. The CDR3 nucleotides are TGTGCCAGCAGCCCAGATGGGGGTAACACTGAAGCTTTCTTT. Translating it yields CASSPDGGNTEAFF. Full variable domain (outside the CDR3, taken from reference TRBV9 and TRBJ1-1): DSGVTQTPKHLITATGQRVTLRCSPRSGDLSVYWYQQSLDQGLQFLIQYYNGEERAKGNILERFSAQQFPDLHSELNLSSLELGDSALYFCASSPDGGNTEAFFGQGTRLTVV.

The chain employs TRBV12-3 or TRBV12-4 and TRBJ1-4; D is possibly TRBD1 (5 bases). The V gene lost 6 bases and the J gene lost 7 bases, with 6 bases spanning the gap. CDR3 length: 11 amino acids. CDR3 DNA: TGTGCCAGCAGGGGGACTGAAAAACTGTTTTTT. Translating gives CASRGTEKLFF.

The V gene is TRBV7-2, the J gene TRBJ2-1; no reliable D call. Trimming cost V 1 base and J 8 bases, with 9 bases left between them. CDR3 length: 13 residues. In germline, CDR1 is SGHTA, CDR2 FQGNSA. CDR3 loop: CASSLGLEHEQFF. The CDR3 DNA is TGTGCCAGCAGCTTAGGCCTTGAGCATGAGCAGTTCTTC.

The chain employs TRBV3-1 (or the pseudogene TRBV3-2) and TRBJ2-1, with TRBD2 matching 14 bases. Germline CDR1 and CDR2: LGHDT and YNNKEL (reference sequence). V lost 0 bases to trimming and J lost 2 bases; unmatched junction nucleotides: 6. This CDR3 comprises 19 residues. CDR3 protein: CASSQDSGTSGGAYNEQFF. The CDR3 bases are TGTGCCAGCAGCCAAGATTCCGGGACTAGCGGGGGAGCCTACAATGAGCAGTTCTTC.

The chain links TRBV28 to TRBJ1-6, with D tentatively TRBD1 (5 bases). Germline-derived CDR1 and CDR2 are MDHEN and SYDVKM. CDR3 size: 12 residues. V was cut by 5 bases and J by 9 bases, with 8 bases left in between. In DNA, the CDR3 is TGTGCCAGCAGTCAGGGTCTTTCACCCCTCCACTTT. Residues: CASSQGLSPLHF.

The chain carries TRBV6-2 or TRBV6-3 and TRBJ1-4; perhaps TRBD1 as D (6 bases). Looked up from germline, CDR1 is MNHEY and CDR2 is SVGEGT. Trimming left V 6 bases short and J 8 bases short, with 19 bases between. The CDR3 sequence is 15 residues long. The chain's CDR3 is CASSLRTDPWEKLFF. The CDR3 DNA is TGTGCCAGCAGCCTGCGGACAGACCCTTGGGAAAAACTGTTTTTT.

The rearrangement links TRBV6-2 or TRBV6-3 to TRBJ1-2, with 8 bases matching TRBD1. CDR1 MNHEY and CDR2 SVGEGT come from the germline V gene. CDR3 size: 16 residues. Trimming removed 4 bases from V and 5 bases from J; junction bases left unmatched: 12. The CDR3 DNA reads as TGTGCCAGCAGTTTCCCCGACAGGGGCGAAAGATATGGCTACACCTTC. Amino acid sequence: CASSFPDRGERYGYTF.